A single sample gave rise to the 5 T cell receptor beta chains below, sequenced in a study of CXCR3-negative and CXCR3-positive naive CD8 T cells. Which antigens these TCRs recognize remains unknown. Study outcomes and limitations: TRB CDR3 hydrophobicity was greater in CXCR3-positive naive cells than in CXCR3-negative naive cells.

The method, 5' RACE with UMI labels, was used to prepare the TRB cDNA libraries. TCRdb reprocessed the 5' RACE reads; each CDR3 protein has one entry and no DNA is given. The sample data list 6,000 or so distinct CDR3 sequences. The specimen was naive CXCR3+ CD8+ T cells from blood. Subset described: CD45RO-CCR7+CD27+CD95- naive CD8+ T cells expressing CXCR3 (TNR3+). The receptor set was obtained from a human donor in good health. Some clones in this sample may be carry-over from other donors' samples.

The V gene is TRBV6-2 or TRBV6-3, the J gene TRBJ2-1; there is no DNA to check the TCRdb D call of TRBD1. This CDR3 comprises 15 residues. CDR1 MNHEY and CDR2 SVGEGT come from the germline V gene. The CDR3 loop reads CASSPLRSGFNEQFF.

The chain joins TRBV29-1 to TRBJ1-1. CDR3 length equals 12 residues. From germline, CDR1 is SQVTM and CDR2 ANQGSEA. The CDR3 here is CSVDGLNTEAFF.

The genes are TRBV29-1 and TRBJ1-1. The germline V gene encodes CDR1 SQVTM and CDR2 ANQGSEA. This CDR3 is built from 12 residues. CDR3 sequence reads: CSVHEQNTEAFF. Variable domain in full (rest from reference TRBV29-1 and TRBJ1-1): SAVISQKPSRDICQRGTSLTIQCQVDSQVTMMFWYRQQPGQSLTLIATANQGSEATYESGFVIDKFPISRPNLTFSTLTVSNMSPEDSSIYLCSVHEQNTEAFFGQGTRLTVV.

This clonotype registers medium-sized by frequency. The chain uses TRBV29-1 and TRBJ2-4; TCRdb's D call of TRBD1 is untestable without DNA. The CDR3 has 15 residues. Germline V gives CDR1 SQVTM, CDR2 ANQGSEA. The CDR3 region is CSAAGYRGPADIQYF.

The chain combines TRBV29-1 with TRBJ2-7; TCRdb's D call of TRBD1 is untestable without DNA. From germline, CDR1 is SQVTM and CDR2 ANQGSEA. The CDR3 loop spans 13 amino acids. The CDR3 sequence: CSVVRAVSYEQYF.